Below, 25 T cell receptor beta chains from the same sample are listed, as sequenced in a study of CD8 T cells in ankylosing spondylitis. TCRdb fed the 5' RACE reads into MiXCR, producing one record per CDR3 protein. Of hundreds of thousands of distinct CDR3 sequences in the sample, 10% were seen once. Sequenced input: blood, either unsorted or a sorted T cell fraction (not recorded which). These receptors were collected from a male donor with ankylosing spondylitis or in good health (not recorded which).

This clonotype showed up many times. The chain links TRBV20-1 to TRBJ1-5; D is possibly TRBD1 (6 bases). V lost 4 bases and J 3 bases, leaving 7 bases between the germline ends. This CDR3 region has 12 residues. Germline CDR1 and CDR2: DFQATT and SNEGSKA (reference sequence). The CDR3 protein is CSANRANQPQHF. CDR3 DNA: TGCAGTGCTAACAGGGCCAATCAGCCCCAGCATTTT.

Ten or more counts support this clonotype. The chain couples TRBV7-3 to TRBJ2-2; 7 bases line up with TRBD2. CDR3 length equals 15 residues. The J segment lost 1 base and the V segment lost 1 base, leaving 0 bases of the junction unmatched. CDR1 and CDR2 (germline): SGHTA, FQGTGA. CDR3 loop: CASSLRGGNTGELFF. The CDR3 nucleotides read TGTGCCAGCAGCTTAAGGGGGGGGAACACCGGGGAGCTGTTTTTT.

The rearrangement joins TRBV5-1 to TRBJ1-4; D gene unclear. Germline V gene sequence: CDR1 SGHRS, CDR2 YFSETQ. V lost 0 bases and J 4 bases, leaving 7 bases between the germline ends. The CDR3 is 14 amino acids. The CDR3 nucleotides are TGCGCCAGCAGCTTGGGGCAGCTTAATGAAAAACTGTTTTTT. It yields the protein CASSLGQLNEKLFF.

The chain carries TRBV5-1 and TRBJ2-3; 11 bases are shared with TRBD2. The germline CDR1 and CDR2 sequences are SGHRS and YFSETQ. This CDR3 is 17 amino acids long. Unmatched junction bases numbered 7, after V lost 2 bases and J lost 2 bases. The DNA for the CDR3 is TGCGCCAGCAGCTTTTCGACGACTAGCGGGGCCACAGATACGCAGTATTTT. The encoded protein is CASSFSTTSGATDTQYF. Combining the CDR3 with reference TRBV5-1 and TRBJ2-3 gives the whole variable domain KAGVTQTPRYLIKTRGQQVTLSCSPISGHRSVSWYQQTPGQGLQFLFEYFSETQRNKGNFPGRFSGRQFSNSRSEMNVSTLELGDSALYLCASSFSTTSGATDTQYFGPGTRLTVL.

This chain connects TRBV12-3 or TRBV12-4 to TRBJ2-3; D assignment may be TRBD1 or TRBD2 (5 bases each). The V and J ends lost 6 bases and 0 bases respectively, with 10 bases between them. The CDR3 totals 14 residues. CDR3 sequence reads: CASRNGASTDTQYF. CDR3 nucleotide sequence: TGTGCCAGCAGAAACGGGGCAAGCACAGATACGCAGTATTTT.

Ten or more counts support this clonotype. The chain uses TRBV10-3 and TRBJ2-1, with TRBD2 as a possible D gene (5 bases). The CDR3 totals 13 residues. Trimming took 3 bases from V and 9 from J, leaving 12 bases between them. Germline-derived CDR1 and CDR2 are ENHRY and SYGVKD. As DNA, the CDR3 is TGTGCCATCAGTGAAAGCGGAGCGCTTGAGCAGTTCTTC. This gives the protein CAISESGALEQFF.

This clonotype was counted many times. V usage is TRBV5-5 and J usage is TRBJ2-5; D is ambiguous. There are 15 residues in the CDR3. With 4 bases removed from V and 2 bases from J, the gap between germline ends came to 15 bases. Per germline, CDR1 SGHKS and CDR2 YYEKEE (reference sequence). The chain's CDR3 is CASSPNPEVQETQYF. The CDR3, as DNA: TGTGCCAGCAGCCCTAATCCGGAAGTACAAGAGACCCAGTACTTC.

This clonotype was recorded at least ten times. The V and J genes are TRBV29-1 and TRBJ2-7, with D perhaps matching TRBD1 (6 bases). The CDR3 extends over 14 amino acids. Germline CDR1 is SQVTM and CDR2 is ANQGSEA. V lost 5 bases, J lost 2 bases, and 16 bases lay in between. CDR3 protein: CSVTPGHNTYEQYF. The DNA of the CDR3 is TGCAGCGTTACCCCGGGACATAACACCTACGAGCAGTACTTC.

The V call is TRBV5-1, the J call TRBJ1-4, with no clear D. Trimming left V 5 bases short and J 2 bases short, with 10 bases between. Germline lookup yields CDR1 SGHRS and CDR2 YFSETQ. The CDR3 length is 14 residues. In nucleotides, the CDR3 is TGCGCCAGCAGTATGGCATTGACTAATGAAAAACTGTTTTTT. It specifies CASSMALTNEKLFF.

This clonotype was detected a few times. This chain uses TRBV5-1 with TRBJ2-2; D possibly uses TRBD1 or TRBD2 (5 bases each). Germline assignment: CDR1 SGHRS and CDR2 YFSETQ. V was clipped by 3 bases and J by 4 bases, with 16 bases between them. The CDR3 totals 16 residues. Here the CDR3 reads CASSSPEGRSTGELFF. CDR3 nucleotide sequence: TGCGCCAGCAGCTCCCCCGAGGGGCGGTCCACCGGGGAGCTGTTTTTT.

V gene TRBV7-3 combines with J gene TRBJ2-1; TRBD2 is a possible D gene (6 bases). V lost 5 bases to trimming and J lost 9 bases, with 20 bases between them. The germline V gene encodes CDR1 SGHTA and CDR2 FQGTGA. CDR3 size: 15 residues. In DNA form, the CDR3 reads TGTGCCAGCAGCGGTCTGGGGGGAGCTCCGGGTGAGCAGTTCTTC. Encoded protein: CASSGLGGAPGEQFF.

A remark on this clonotype: At one end the junction does not follow the germline gene, possibly because of a read error. The rearrangement uses TRBV18 and TRBJ2-1; TRBD1 agrees at 10 bases. The CDR3 runs 16 residues. The germline gives CDR1 KGHSH, CDR2 LQKENI. CDR3 sequence reads: CASSLFGQGDSNEQSF. The CDR3, as DNA: TGTGCCAGCTCGCTATTTGGACAGGGGGATAGTAATGAGCAGTCCTTC.

This clonotype was detected ten times or more. V is TRBV7-3 and J is TRBJ2-2; D uncertain. V dropped 2 bases and J dropped 3 bases, with 7 bases sitting between them. The CDR3 is 14 residues long. From germline, CDR1 is SGHTA and CDR2 FQGTGA. The CDR3 DNA follows: TGTGCCAGCAGCTTAGGGTTCTACACCGGGGAGCTGTTTTTT. Its translation is CASSLGFYTGELFF.

This clonotype was seen ten or more times. The chain uses TRBV20-1 and TRBJ2-5; D uncertain. Deletions cut 6 bases from V and 3 bases from J, with 11 bases between. This CDR3 contains 12 residues. Germline CDR1 is DFQATT and CDR2 is SNEGSKA (reference sequence). The CDR3 bases are TGCAGTGCAAGGCAGGCAAAAGAGACCCAGTACTTC. Encoded protein: CSARQAKETQYF.

This clonotype showed up many times. V is TRBV7-3 and J is TRBJ2-3, with a tentative D call TRBD1 (6 bases). The V gene's germline CDR1 is SGHTA and CDR2 FQGTGA. The CDR3 is made up of 14 amino acids. The germline V and J ends were trimmed by 5 bases and 2 bases, with 11 bases remaining between them. As DNA, the CDR3 is TGTGCCAGCAGCGAGGGGGACCACACAGATACGCAGTATTTT. Translation gives CASSEGDHTDTQYF.

This clonotype has at least ten counts. The V and J genes are TRBV5-1 and TRBJ2-7, with D possibly being TRBD1 or TRBD2 (6 bases each). V lost 4 bases to trimming and J lost 2 bases, with 13 bases between them. CDR3 size: 14 residues. From germline, CDR1 is SGHRS and CDR2 YFSETQ. CDR3 amino acids: CASSPLGGTYEQYF. DNA of the CDR3: TGCGCCAGCAGCCCGTTAGGGGGGACCTACGAGCAGTACTTC. Drawing the rest from reference TRBV5-1 and TRBJ2-7, the complete variable domain is KAGVTQTPRYLIKTRGQQVTLSCSPISGHRSVSWYQQTPGQGLQFLFEYFSETQRNKGNFPGRFSGRQFSNSRSEMNVSTLELGDSALYLCASSPLGGTYEQYFGPGTRLTVT.

The rearrangement uses TRBV7-9 and TRBJ1-5; no clear D gene. Germline assignment: CDR1 SEHNR and CDR2 FQNEAQ (reference sequence). The CDR3 is 13 residues long. V was pared by 1 base and J by 7 bases, with 8 bases between. CDR3 bases: TGTGCCAGCAGCTTAGAGAAGGGCCAGCCCCAGCATTTT. Its translation is CASSLEKGQPQHF. Drawing the rest from reference TRBV7-9 and TRBJ1-5, the complete variable domain is DTGVSQNPRHKITKRGQNVTFRCDPISEHNRLYWYRQTLGQGPEFLTYFQNEAQLEKSRLLSDRFSAERPKGSFSTLEIQRTEQGDSAMYLCASSLEKGQPQHFGDGTRLSIL.

This clonotype was seen only a few times. The chain combines TRBV3-1 with TRBJ2-4; 10 positions agree with TRBD1. The V segment lost 1 base and the J segment 2 bases; nucleotides outside the gene matches: 5. CDR3 length: 17 amino acids. The V gene's germline CDR1 is LGHDT and CDR2 YNNKEL (reference sequence). The CDR3 protein is CASSQARDRGPKNIQYF. CDR3 sequence (DNA): TGTGCCAGCAGCCAAGCTAGGGACAGGGGTCCCAAAAACATTCAGTACTTC.

In DNA form, the CDR3 reads TGTGCCAGCAGCCCCAAGAGCATTCAGTACTTC. This translates into CASSPKSIQYF. The chain is built from TRBV11-2 and TRBJ2-4; D unresolved. Germline loops: CDR1 SGHAT, CDR2 FQNNGV. Trimming pared 5 bases from V and 9 bases from J, leaving 8 bases between. This CDR3 spans 11 amino acids.

This clonotype was seen many times. The rearrangement joins TRBV7-8 to TRBJ2-3; D call uncertain. The CDR3 consists of 13 residues. The V end lost 1 base, the J end lost 4 bases, and 6 bases lay between the germline ends. Per germline, CDR1 SGHVS and CDR2 FQNEAQ. The CDR3 sequence: CASSLGLADTQYF. CDR3 in DNA: TGTGCCAGCAGCTTAGGTCTAGCAGATACGCAGTATTTT.

In this sample, this clonotype turned up many times. The V gene is TRBV30, the J gene TRBJ2-3; TRBD1 agrees at 10 bases. The CDR3 is 16 residues long. Germline values: CDR1 GTSNPN, CDR2 SVGIG (reference sequence). V shed 0 bases, J shed 3 bases, and the junction held 6 bases outside the gene matches. CDR3 region: CAWSVPTGGLTDTQYF. As DNA, the CDR3 is TGTGCCTGGAGTGTACCGACAGGGGGCTTGACAGATACGCAGTATTTT. Full variable domain (missing parts from reference TRBV30 and TRBJ2-3): SQTIHQWPATLVQPVGSPLSLECTVEGTSNPNLYWYRQAAGRGLQLLFYSVGIGQISSEVPQNLSASRPQDRQFILSSKKLLLSDSGFYLCAWSVPTGGLTDTQYFGPGTRLTVL.

This clonotype has a count of ten or more. The chain employs TRBV5-8 and TRBJ1-5, with D perhaps matching TRBD1 (5 bases). Germline CDR1 SGHTS, CDR2 YDEGEE. V dropped 5 bases and J dropped 11 bases, with 14 bases sitting between them. The CDR3 extends over 12 amino acids. CDR3 amino acids: CASSGGRMAQHF. DNA of the CDR3: TGTGCCAGCAGTGGGGGGAGAATGGCCCAGCATTTT.

This clonotype was seen more than once but under ten times. The chain has TRBV3-1 and TRBJ1-6, with D possibly TRBD1 on 6 matching bases. The CDR3 contains 11 residues. The germline V gene encodes CDR1 LGHDT and CDR2 YNNKEL (reference sequence). V was cut by 9 bases and J by 15 bases, with 15 bases left in between. This chain's CDR3 is CASRHQGFLHF. The CDR3 nucleotides are TGTGCCAGTAGACATCAGGGGTTCCTCCACTTT.

This clonotype was picked up a small number of times. CDR3 region: CASSLGRTGDGYTF. The CDR3 bases are TGTGCCAGCAGCTTGGGAAGGACAGGGGATGGCTACACCTTC. This chain connects TRBV5-6 to TRBJ1-2, with 9 bases lining up with TRBD1. This CDR3 region has 14 residues. CDR1 and CDR2 (germline): SGHDT, YYEEEE. V gave up 0 bases and J gave up 6 bases; unmatched junction bases: 3.

This clonotype was found many times. The V call is TRBV7-9, the J call TRBJ2-3, with D uncertain. The CDR3 runs 14 residues. Trimming cost V 5 bases and J 0 bases, with 9 bases left between them. Germline assignment: CDR1 SEHNR and CDR2 FQNEAQ (reference sequence). As DNA, the CDR3 is TGTGCCAGCAGCCCGAGTACTAGCACAGATACGCAGTATTTT. Its protein is CASSPSTSTDTQYF.